One and the same sample provided the 17 T cell receptor beta chains below, sequenced in a study of blood T cell repertoires in COVID-19. The table came from immunoSEQ multiplex PCR; TCRdb's copy has only in-frame clones and leaves some out. The sample contains roughly 290,000 clones, around 88% of which appear only once. Sequenced material: PBMCs or T cells enriched from blood (not recorded which). These receptor sequences come from a woman between 35 and 50 years old who had recovered from COVID-19.

This clone came up once. The chain combines TRBV4-3 with TRBJ1-3, with 8 nucleotides matching TRBD1. The CDR3 contains 17 residues. Germline assignment: CDR1 LGHNA and CDR2 YSLEER. With V trimmed by 0 bases and J by 2 bases, 6 bases remained unmatched. CDR3 amino acids: CASSQDPPTGAGNTIYF. The CDR3 DNA is TGCGCCAGCAGCCAAGACCCCCCGACAGGGGCTGGAAACACCATATATTTT.

This sequence joins TRBV10-3 and TRBJ2-5; TRBD2 matches 8 bases. Germline CDR1 is ENHRY and CDR2 is SYGVKD. J gave up 5 bases and V 8 bases, and 16 bases lay outside the gene matches. The CDR3 sequence is 16 residues long. The chain's CDR3 is CAIGKTGGPREETQYF. The CDR3 DNA reads as TGTGCCATCGGAAAAACGGGAGGGCCAAGGGAGGAGACCCAGTACTTC.

The chain carries TRBV19 and TRBJ2-4, with 9 bases matching TRBD2. The CDR3 has 17 amino acids. From germline, CDR1 is LNHDA and CDR2 SQIVND (reference sequence). V lost 5 bases and J lost 7; bases outside the gene matches: 15. For the CDR3, the DNA is TGTGCCAGTAGTTTTCTCCCGCGGGAGGGCCGTAAGAACATTCAGTACTTC. This gives the protein CASSFLPREGRKNIQYF.

This clone was found a few times. This rearrangement joins TRBV14 to TRBJ1-5; 7 nucleotides agree with TRBD1. V shed 4 bases, J shed 6 bases, and the junction held 6 bases outside the gene matches. The CDR3 is 14 amino acids. Germline CDR1 is SGHDN and CDR2 is FVKESK. CDR3 sequence (DNA): TGTGCCAGCAGCCCAAAGGGACAGCCTCAGCCCCAGCATTTT. Translation: CASSPKGQPQPQHF.

The chain carries TRBV25-1 and TRBJ1-6; 7 bases fit TRBD1. CDR1 and CDR2 (germline): MGHDK, SYGVNS. V lost 7 bases and J lost 6; bases outside the gene matches: 9. The CDR3 length is 15 residues. The CDR3 DNA reads TGTGCCAGCATGGGGTATACAGGGGTTAATTCACCCCTCCACTTT. Its protein product is CASMGYTGVNSPLHF.

The chain employs TRBV7-2 and TRBJ2-7, with D tentatively TRBD2 (6 bases). This CDR3 comprises 16 residues. Germline CDR1 and CDR2: SGHTA and FQGNSA. The V end was cut by 5 bases, the J end by 0 bases, with 17 bases between. CDR3 loop: CASSLTGLLFSYEQYF. The CDR3 DNA reads TGTGCCAGCAGCCTGACGGGACTCCTATTCTCCTACGAGCAGTACTTC.

This chain joins TRBV19 and TRBJ1-5; 8 positions agree with TRBD1. The ends lost 6 bases at V and 4 bases at J; junction bases unmatched: 17. The CDR3 loop spans 18 amino acids. Germline V gene data show CDR1 as LNHDA and CDR2 as SQIVND (reference sequence). CDR3 residues: CASSRWPTPGQENQPQHF. The CDR3 DNA sequence: TGTGCCAGTAGCCGGTGGCCTACTCCGGGACAGGAGAATCAGCCCCAGCATTTT.

CDR3 DNA: TGTGCCAGCAGTGACAACAGGGGGGCAGATACGCAGTATTTT. It translates to CASSDNRGADTQYF. The chain combines TRBV2 with TRBJ2-3; 8 bases line up with TRBD1. Trimming cost V 3 bases and J 4 bases; bases outside gene matches: 3. The CDR3 has 14 residues. Germline CDR1 SNHLY, CDR2 FYNNEI.

CDR3 amino acids: CASKGQPYGETQYF. The DNA for the CDR3 is TGTGCCAGCAAGGGACAGCCCTACGGGGAGACCCAGTACTTC. The V and J genes are TRBV6-5 and TRBJ2-5; TRBD1 matches 7 bases. The CDR3 spans 14 residues. V gave up 7 bases and J gave up 5 bases; unmatched junction bases: 10. CDR1 MNHEY and CDR2 SVGAGI come from the germline V gene.

V and J are TRBV4-3 and TRBJ1-6; no reliable D call. Trimming cost V 2 bases and J 11 bases, with 7 bases left between them. Germline V CDR1 and CDR2: LGHNA, YSLEER. The CDR3 runs 12 residues. The CDR3 protein is CASSQRGTPLHF. DNA for the CDR3: TGCGCCAGCAGCCAACGGGGAACACCCCTCCACTTT.

The V gene is TRBV30, the J gene TRBJ1-5; D is unclear. The CDR3 totals 13 residues. From germline, CDR1 is GTSNPN and CDR2 SVGIG (reference sequence). The V end was cut by 0 bases, the J end by 6 bases, with 9 bases between. The CDR3 DNA follows: TGTGCCTGGAGTGTACAGCCAGGTCAGCCCCAGCATTTT. This translates into CAWSVQPGQPQHF. Full variable domain (outside the CDR3, taken from reference TRBV30 and TRBJ1-5): SQTIHQWPATLVQPVGSPLSLECTVEGTSNPNLYWYRQAAGRGLQLLFYSVGIGQISSEVPQNLSASRPQDRQFILSSKKLLLSDSGFYLCAWSVQPGQPQHFGDGTRLSIL.

The chain carries TRBV9 and TRBJ1-1; 7 bases map to TRBD1. CDR3 length equals 15 residues. The V gene's germline CDR1 is SGDLS and CDR2 YYNGEE. J lost 5 bases, V lost 0 bases, and 7 bases had no gene match. CDR3 region: CASSVEGGGGTEAFF. CDR3 in DNA: TGTGCCAGCAGCGTAGAAGGGGGCGGAGGGACTGAAGCTTTCTTT.

The chain uses TRBV29-1 and TRBJ1-1; D is undetermined. The CDR3 totals 13 residues. Germline-derived CDR1 and CDR2 are SQVTM and ANQGSEA. The CDR3 DNA reads TGCCCCGAGGTACGGGGTAAGAACACTGAAGCTTTCTTT. Protein sequence: CPEVRGKNTEAFF.

V gene TRBV2 combines with J gene TRBJ2-5; the match to TRBD2 covers 7 bases. Germline V gene sequence: CDR1 SNHLY, CDR2 FYNNEI. This CDR3 region has 14 residues. The ends lost 3 bases at V and 5 bases at J; junction bases unmatched: 6. The CDR3 DNA sequence: TGTGCCAGCAGTGACCCGGGGGGTTTGGAGACCCAGTACTTC. Amino acid sequence: CASSDPGGLETQYF.

The chain recombines TRBV5-6 with TRBJ2-7, with 8 bases matching TRBD2. Germline CDR1 reads SGHDT; CDR2 reads YYEEEE. After removal of 2 bases from V and 9 bases from J, the junction contained 13 bases not matched to a gene. The CDR3 extends over 15 amino acids. CDR3 nucleotides: TGTGCCAGCAGCTTAGTACGCGGGGGGTCTCAGGGGCAGTACTTC. Translation: CASSLVRGGSQGQYF. Combining the CDR3 with reference TRBV5-6 and TRBJ2-7 gives the whole variable domain DAGVTQSPTHLIKTRGQQVTLRCSPKSGHDTVSWYQQALGQGPQFIFQYYEEEERQRGNFPDRFSGHQFPNYSSELNVNALLLGDSALYLCASSLVRGGSQGQYFGPGTRLTVT.

This clone has just a few counts. The V gene is TRBV11-2, the J gene TRBJ1-3; 9 bases are shared with TRBD1. Germline V gene sequence: CDR1 SGHAT, CDR2 FQNNGV. Trimming took 6 bases from V and 7 from J; bases not matched to a gene: 10. The CDR3 covers 15 residues. DNA for the CDR3: TGTGCCAGCAGTCGCCGGGACAGGGTTCGGAACACCATATATTTT. It encodes CASSRRDRVRNTIYF.

V and J are TRBV18 and TRBJ2-3; 8 bases align to TRBD2. Looked up from germline, CDR1 is KGHSH and CDR2 is LQKENI. Trimming removed 5 bases from V and 7 bases from J; junction bases left unmatched: 11. This CDR3 is built from 15 residues. The DNA for the CDR3 is TGTGCCAGCTCAGAGAGCGGGAGTCACGAGAATACGCAGTATTTT. Its protein is CASSESGSHENTQYF.